The present T cell receptor beta chain was sequenced within a study of blood T cell repertoires in COVID-19. The overall study: Both acute and convalescent COVID-19 samples were obtained from the United States, Italy and Spain. From T cells, B-cell-depleted T cells, or PBMCs came the material, which was cDNA or gDNA.

CDR1 is SGHTA, CDR2 FQGTGA, per germline. V was cut by 2 bases and J by 7 bases, with 9 bases left in between. This CDR3 contains 13 residues. In the original analysis: Nucleated cell counts were estimated from reference gene primer amplification. TCRdb keeps only in-frame clones here, not all; method: immunoSEQ multiplex PCR. V and J calls and clone size are given by that table; D and trimming were obtained from the DNA. The data contain tens of thousands of clones, approximately 85% of them singletons. The V gene is TRBV7-3, the J gene TRBJ2-1; no clear D. Material: peripheral blood. The TCR was taken from a man in his fifties with active COVID-19. Here the CDR3 DNA reads TGTGCCAGCAGCTTAGCTTTCGGGAATGAGCAGTTCTTC. It yields the protein CASSLAFGNEQFF.